Listed below are T cell receptor beta chains from one sample, sequenced in a study of T cells in Graves' hyperthyroidism and ophthalmopathy. One entry per CDR3 protein results from TCRdb running MiXCR on the multiplex PCR reads. The table shows roughly 800,000 distinct CDR3 sequences, with around 38% occurring only once. Sequencing used blood. The receptors were gathered from a man aged 18 to 30 with Graves' hyperthyroidism. Each CDR3 is given with its conserved first and last residue. D genes are given only for firm matches. Clone size is given for some rows only: seen once, a few or many times, or a class if the clone is expanded.

TRBD2 | - | TRBJ2-7 | TRBV13 | CASSLGLSGSSYEQYF | TGTGCCAGCAGCTTAGGCCTGAGCGGGAGCTCCTACGAGCAGTACTTC
- | few | TRBJ1-1 | TRBV20-1 | CSAPGRGRIMNTEAFF | TGCAGTGCCCCGGGCCGGGGGCGAATTATGAACACTGAAGCTTTCTTT
TRBD2 | - | TRBJ2-5 | TRBV7-2 | CASSPGGLAGIRYF | TGTGCCAGCAGCCCAGGGGGACTAGCGGGGATTCGGTACTTC
- | - | TRBJ1-2 | TRBV7-9 | CASSQVADPERGYTF | TGTGCCAGCAGCCAAGTCGCGGATCCTGAGCGTGGCTACACCTTC
- | few | TRBJ2-2 | TRBV7-2 | CASSLRLGTDGELFF | TGTGCCAGCAGCCTTCGGTTGGGAACGGACGGGGAGCTGTTTTTT
- | - | TRBJ1-6 | TRBV5-1 | CASRLQTRASWDNSPLHF | TGCGCCAGCAGACTACAAACCAGGGCCTCGTGGGATAATTCACCCCTCCACTTT
- | few | TRBJ2-2 | TRBV7-6 | CASSGVWGNTGELFF | TGTGCCAGCAGCGGCGTTTGGGGAAACACCGGGGAGCTGTTTTTT
TRBD1 | many | TRBJ2-5 | TRBV5-1 | CASSQDRAETQYF | TGCGCCAGCAGCCAGGACAGGGCAGAGACCCAGTACTTC
- | few | TRBJ2-5 | TRBV19 | CASSNPGDQETQYF | TGTGCCAGTAGTAACCCCGGGGACCAAGAGACCCAGTACTTC
- | many | TRBJ2-5 | TRBV7-7 | CASSLGTAGETQYF | TGTGCTAGCAGCTTAGGAACAGCGGGAGAGACCCAGTACTTC
- | many | TRBJ2-6 | TRBV4-1 | CASSQGGSGANVLTF | TGCGCCAGCAGCCAAGGGGGGTCCGGGGCCAACGTCCTGACTTTC
TRBD2 | - | TRBJ2-5 | TRBV5-1 | CASSLAGGSQETQYF | TGCGCCAGCAGCTTGGCCGGGGGGAGCCAAGAGACCCAGTACTTC
- | many | TRBJ2-7 | TRBV14 | CASSQVAEQYF | TGTGCCAGCAGCCAAGTTGCCGAGCAGTACTTC
- | - | TRBJ1-6 | TRBV5-1 | CASSTTGLAHSPLHF | TGCGCCAGCAGCACGACAGGACTTGCGCATTCACCCCTCCACTTT
TRBD1 | few | TRBJ1-1 | TRBV20-1 | CSARDWTGTNTEAFF | TGCAGTGCTAGAGATTGGACAGGGACGAACACTGAAGCTTTCTTT
- | - | TRBJ1-1 | TRBV20-1 | CSAYSPNTEAFF | TGCAGTGCTTATTCGCCCAACACTGAAGCTTTCTTT
- | many | TRBJ1-5 | TRBV4-1 | CASSQERNQPQHF | TGTGCCAGCAGCCAAGAAAGGAATCAGCCCCAGCATTTT
TRBD1 | few | TRBJ1-4 | TRBV9 | CASSPRDRVVEKLFF | TGTGCCAGCAGCCCTCGGGACAGGGTGGTTGAAAAACTGTTTTTT
TRBD1 | many | TRBJ1-5 | TRBV12-3/TRBV12-4 | CASGTVDGTMKPQHF | TGTGCCAGCGGGACAGTCGACGGAACAATGAAGCCCCAGCATTTT
TRBD2 | - | TRBJ2-7 | TRBV7-2 | CASSRSTSGSSYEQYF | TGTGCCAGCAGCCGAAGCACTAGCGGGAGCTCCTACGAGCAGTACTTC
- | - | TRBJ1-1 | TRBV5-4 | CASSLELGEAFF | TGTGCCAGCAGCTTGGAACTGGGTGAAGCTTTCTTT
- | - | TRBJ1-2 | TRBV4-1 | CASSQDLEGINGYTF | TGCGCCAGCAGCCAAGATCTGGAGGGCATAAATGGCTACACCTTC
- | - | TRBJ2-5 | TRBV6-6 | CASSYGRTGQETQYF | TGTGCCAGCAGTTACGGGAGGACGGGCCAAGAGACCCAGTACTTC
- | - | TRBJ1-2 | TRBV7-2 | CASSRTAGPNYGYTF | TGTGCCAGCAGCAGGACCGCGGGGCCTAACTATGGCTACACCTTC
- | - | TRBJ2-5 | TRBV7-2 | CASSPGPSETQYF | TGTGCCAGCAGCCCAGGGCCGTCTGAGACCCAGTACTTC
- | many | TRBJ2-5 | TRBV29-1 | CSVLKFERETQYF | TGCAGCGTTCTCAAGTTTGAACGAGAGACCCAGTACTTC
TRBD1 | - | TRBJ2-5 | TRBV11-2 | CASSPFPTGGEETQYF | TGTGCCAGCAGTCCCTTCCCGACAGGGGGCGAAGAGACCCAGTACTTC